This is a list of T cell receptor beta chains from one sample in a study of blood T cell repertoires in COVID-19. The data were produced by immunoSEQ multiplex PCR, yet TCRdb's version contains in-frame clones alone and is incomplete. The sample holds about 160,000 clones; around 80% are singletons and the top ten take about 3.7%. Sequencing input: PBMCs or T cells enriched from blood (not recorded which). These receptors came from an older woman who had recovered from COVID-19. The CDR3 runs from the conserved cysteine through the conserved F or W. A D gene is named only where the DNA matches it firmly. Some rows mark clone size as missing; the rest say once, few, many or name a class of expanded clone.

CDR3 protein: CASSSQGEDSGNTIYF
CDR3 DNA: TGTGCCAGCAGTTCACAGGGGGAAGATTCTGGAAACACCATATATTTT
J gene: TRBJ1-3
V gene: TRBV6-5
clone size: NA
D gene: TRBD1

CDR3 protein: CASRQGSYNEQFF
CDR3 DNA: TGTGCCAGCCGACAGGGCTCCTACAATGAGCAGTTCTTC
J gene: TRBJ2-1
V gene: TRBV5-4
clone size: NA
D gene: TRBD1

CDR3 protein: CASSLVAGGLSNSPLHF
CDR3 DNA: TGTGCCAGCAGCTTAGTAGCAGGGGGCTTAAGTAATTCACCCCTCCACTTT
J gene: TRBJ1-6
V gene: TRBV7-8
clone size: few
D gene: TRBD1

CDR3 protein: CASSLKQGSYGYTF
CDR3 DNA: TGTGCCAGCAGTTTAAAACAGGGGAGCTATGGCTACACCTTC
J gene: TRBJ1-2
V gene: TRBV27
clone size: NA
D gene: TRBD1

CDR3 protein: CASSTGAGYTF
CDR3 DNA: TGTGCCAGCAGTACAGGGGCTGGCTACACCTTC
J gene: TRBJ1-2
V gene: TRBV12-3/TRBV12-4
clone size: NA
D gene: TRBD1

CDR3 protein: CASRGDSSYEQYF
CDR3 DNA: TGTGCCAGCAGGGGGGACAGTTCCTACGAGCAGTACTTC
J gene: TRBJ2-7
V gene: TRBV2
clone size: once
D gene: TRBD1

CDR3 protein: CASKAGGGGGNEQFF
CDR3 DNA: TGTGCCAGCAAGGCGGGCGGGGGGGGCGGCAATGAGCAGTTCTTC
J gene: TRBJ2-1
V gene: TRBV6-5
clone size: NA
D gene: TRBD2

CDR3 protein: CASSQSSLGGQPQHF
CDR3 DNA: TGTGCCAGCAGCCAATCGTCCCTCGGAGGCCAGCCCCAGCATTTT
J gene: TRBJ1-5
V gene: TRBV3-1/TRBV3-2
clone size: NA
D gene: NA

CDR3 protein: CATQLRDYSSYEQYF
CDR3 DNA: TGTGCCACCCAACTCCGGGACTACAGCTCCTACGAGCAGTACTTC
J gene: TRBJ2-7
V gene: TRBV19
clone size: NA
D gene: TRBD2

CDR3 protein: CASSSRTGDYEKLFF
CDR3 DNA: TGCGCCAGCAGCTCGCGGACAGGGGATTATGAAAAACTGTTTTTT
J gene: TRBJ1-4
V gene: TRBV4-1
clone size: NA
D gene: TRBD1

CDR3 protein: CASSPQGTDGELFF
CDR3 DNA: TGTGCCAGCTCACCGCAAGGGACAGACGGGGAGCTGTTTTTT
J gene: TRBJ2-2
V gene: TRBV18
clone size: NA
D gene: TRBD1

CDR3 protein: CASILDREDQPQHF
CDR3 DNA: TGTGCCAGCATCCTGGACAGGGAAGATCAGCCCCAGCATTTT
J gene: TRBJ1-5
V gene: TRBV6-5
clone size: NA
D gene: TRBD1

CDR3 protein: CATKRVASADTQYF
CDR3 DNA: TGTGCCACTAAAAGGGTCGCTAGCGCAGATACGCAGTATTTT
J gene: TRBJ2-3
V gene: TRBV6-5
clone size: once
D gene: NA

CDR3 protein: CASSLWSGQHTEAFF
CDR3 DNA: TGTGCCAGCAGCTTATGGTCCGGACAACACACTGAAGCTTTCTTT
J gene: TRBJ1-1
V gene: TRBV11-2
clone size: once
D gene: NA

CDR3 protein: CASSESMTGNTEAFF
CDR3 DNA: TGCGCCAGCAGTGAGTCCATGACAGGGAACACTGAAGCTTTCTTT
J gene: TRBJ1-1
V gene: TRBV10-2
clone size: NA
D gene: NA

CDR3 protein: CASSLDGSAGEKLFF
CDR3 DNA: TGTGCCAGCAGCTTGGACGGCTCGGCGGGCGAAAAACTGTTTTTT
J gene: TRBJ1-4
V gene: TRBV5-4
clone size: NA
D gene: NA

CDR3 protein: CASSADSLAGGRVDTQYF
CDR3 DNA: TGTGCCAGCAGCGCGGACTCTTTAGCGGGGGGGCGGGTAGATACGCAGTATTTT
J gene: TRBJ2-3
V gene: TRBV7-2
clone size: NA
D gene: TRBD2

CDR3 protein: CAASRRGGETQYF
CDR3 DNA: TGTGCCGCGTCGCGGAGGGGTGGAGAGACCCAGTACTTC
J gene: TRBJ2-5
V gene: TRBV5-4
clone size: NA
D gene: NA

CDR3 protein: CASSYISDTEAFF
CDR3 DNA: TGTGCCAGCAGTTACATCAGTGACACTGAAGCTTTCTTT
J gene: TRBJ1-1
V gene: TRBV6-5
clone size: few
D gene: NA

CDR3 protein: CASSQKGGLAGINEQFF
CDR3 DNA: TGTGCCAGCAGCCAAAAGGGGGGACTAGCGGGGATAAATGAGCAGTTCTTC
J gene: TRBJ2-1
V gene: TRBV16
clone size: NA
D gene: TRBD2

CDR3 protein: CASRDGRGHYEQYF
CDR3 DNA: TGTGCCAGCAGGGATGGAAGGGGCCACTACGAGCAGTACTTC
J gene: TRBJ2-7
V gene: TRBV25-1
clone size: NA
D gene: NA

CDR3 protein: CASRKEPYNSPLHF
CDR3 DNA: TGTGCCAGCAGAAAGGAGCCGTATAATTCACCCCTCCACTTT
J gene: TRBJ1-6
V gene: TRBV19
clone size: NA
D gene: NA